Listed here are 23 T cell receptor beta chains from one sample, sequenced in a study of long-term antiretroviral therapy in people with HIV. Samples were assayed with immunoSEQ v3.0 at survey level. Some clones are missing from TCRdb's copy, which holds only in-frame ones; the method was immunoSEQ multiplex PCR. Seen here are about 22,000 clones, about nine tenths observed once, and the top ten hold almost 7.5%. Sequenced here: unsorted PBMCs, sampled 1.8 years before starting antiretroviral therapy. The receptors shown here come from a woman aged 25 to 45 with HIV.

The CDR3 loop reads CASSQDRDMNTEAFF. The DNA of the CDR3 is TGCGCCAGCAGCCAAGATCGGGACATGAACACTGAAGCTTTCTTT. The chain carries TRBV4-1 and TRBJ1-1; a possible D gene is TRBD1 (6 bases). Per the germline V gene, CDR1 is MGHRA and CDR2 is YSYEKL. V lost 0 bases and J lost 0, with 8 bases in between. This CDR3 spans 15 amino acids.

The V and J genes are TRBV5-1 and TRBJ1-5; the D is unclear. Germline CDR1 reads SGHRS; CDR2 reads YFSETQ. This CDR3 contains 15 residues. V was pared by 4 bases and J by 1 base, with 12 bases between. The CDR3 is CASSPYAGSNQPQHF. The CDR3 DNA is TGCGCCAGCAGCCCGTACGCGGGGAGCAATCAGCCCCAGCATTTT.

CDR3 bases: TGTGCCAGCAGCGTAGCAAAACCGAATTCACCCCTCCACTTT. Its protein product is CASSVAKPNSPLHF. The chain is built from TRBV9 and TRBJ1-6; no clear D. The CDR3 runs to 14 residues. The germline CDR1 and CDR2 sequences are SGDLS and YYNGEE. V lost 0 bases, J lost 7 bases, and 8 bases lay in between. Variable domain in full (rest from reference TRBV9 and TRBJ1-6): DSGVTQTPKHLITATGQRVTLRCSPRSGDLSVYWYQQSLDQGLQFLIQYYNGEERAKGNILERFSAQQFPDLHSELNLSSLELGDSALYFCASSVAKPNSPLHFGNGTRLTVT.

The chain combines TRBV5-1 with TRBJ2-1, with D possibly TRBD1 on 6 matching bases. From germline, CDR1 is SGHRS and CDR2 YFSETQ. Trimming removed 0 bases from V and 8 bases from J, with 18 bases in between. The CDR3 is made up of 16 amino acids. This CDR3 reads CASSLELAGVFDEQFF. CDR3 sequence (DNA): TGCGCCAGCAGCTTGGAATTGGCAGGGGTGTTCGATGAGCAGTTCTTC.

The chain uses TRBV30 and TRBJ2-1, with 12 bases aligning to TRBD2. J gave up 7 bases and V 5 bases, and 12 bases lay outside the gene matches. Per the germline V gene, CDR1 is GTSNPN and CDR2 is SVGIG (reference sequence). This CDR3 is built from 16 residues. The CDR3: CAWGPSGGASRNEQFF. The CDR3 region has the DNA TGTGCCTGGGGTCCTAGCGGGGGGGCATCTAGGAATGAGCAGTTCTTC.

The genes are TRBV2 and TRBJ2-5; possibly TRBD1 for D (6 bases). Germline CDR1 SNHLY, CDR2 FYNNEI. V lost 11 bases and J lost 3, with 16 bases in between. This CDR3 is 13 amino acids long. The CDR3 DNA follows: TGTGCCGGGGTCCGGGACAACAAAGAGACCCAGTACTTC. Amino acids: CAGVRDNKETQYF.

The chain employs TRBV4-1 and TRBJ1-6; no firm D call. Trimming pared 0 bases from V and 8 bases from J, leaving 11 bases between. CDR3 length: 15 amino acids. Germline V gene lookup returns CDR1 MGHRA and CDR2 YSYEKL. The CDR3, as DNA: TGCGCCAGCAGCCAAGATTTAGTCGGGGATTCACCCCTCCACTTT. This codes for CASSQDLVGDSPLHF.

V gene TRBV6-5 combines with J gene TRBJ2-7, with a possible D match to TRBD1 (6 bases). From germline, CDR1 is MNHEY and CDR2 SVGAGI. This CDR3 spans 13 amino acids. Trimming left V 5 bases short and J 6 bases short, with 14 bases between. The CDR3, as DNA: TGTGCCAGCAGTACAGGGTTGTTGGGCGAGCAGTACGTC. Translation gives CASSTGLLGEQYV.

This clone showed up just a few times. The genes are TRBV2 and TRBJ1-1, with TRBD1 matching over 9 bases. Germline V lookup: CDR1 SNHLY, CDR2 FYNNEI. There are 14 residues in the CDR3. V gave up 6 bases and J gave up 4 bases; unmatched junction bases: 6. CDR3 DNA: TGTGCCAGCAGGGAACAGGGGGCGGGCACTGAAGCTTTCTTT. Translation: CASREQGAGTEAFF.

The genes are TRBV5-1 and TRBJ2-7; TRBD2 agrees at 8 bases. CDR3 length equals 14 residues. The V gene's germline CDR1 is SGHRS and CDR2 YFSETQ. V lost 1 base to trimming and J lost 2 bases; unmatched junction nucleotides: 2. The CDR3 bases are TGCGCCAGCAGCTTGAGCGGGGGAACCTACGAGCAGTACTTC. This encodes CASSLSGGTYEQYF.

The rearrangement uses TRBV27 and TRBJ2-5, with no clear D. Trimming pared 0 bases from V and 5 bases from J, leaving 13 bases between. The CDR3 totals 15 residues. Germline-derived CDR1 and CDR2 are MNHEY and SMNVEV (reference sequence). The CDR3 reads CASSLSSWVQETQYF. CDR3 DNA sequence: TGTGCCAGCAGTTTATCGAGCTGGGTGCAGGAGACCCAGTACTTC.

V usage is TRBV20-1 and J usage is TRBJ1-1; the D is unclear. This CDR3 contains 11 residues. V shed 6 bases and J shed 3 bases, with 8 bases lying between them. Germline CDR1 DFQATT, CDR2 SNEGSKA (reference sequence). The chain's CDR3 is CSASDYTEAFF. The DNA of the CDR3 is TGCAGTGCCTCTGACTACACTGAAGCTTTCTTT.

The chain joins TRBV7-6 to TRBJ2-1, with 13 positions matching TRBD2. Looked up from germline, CDR1 is SGHVS and CDR2 is FNYEAQ. The CDR3 is 17 residues long. V lost 6 bases to trimming and J lost 5 bases; unmatched junction nucleotides: 10. The CDR3 loop reads CASSQGLAGWGNNEQFF. The CDR3 bases are TGTGCCAGCAGTCAGGGACTAGCGGGGTGGGGAAACAATGAGCAGTTCTTC.

The chain couples TRBV20-1 to TRBJ1-2, with TRBD1 matching over 9 bases. CDR3 length: 11 residues. CDR1 DFQATT and CDR2 SNEGSKA come from the germline V gene (reference sequence). CDR3 nucleotide sequence: TGCAAAACAGGGGGCGACTATGGCTACACCTTC. It yields the protein CKTGGDYGYTF.

The genes are TRBV5-5 and TRBJ1-3; D is ambiguous. This CDR3 is 16 amino acids long. In germline, CDR1 is SGHKS, CDR2 YYEKEE (reference sequence). The V gene lost 0 bases and the J gene lost 4 bases, with 14 bases spanning the gap. Written as DNA, the CDR3 is TGTGCCAGCAGCTTGGGCGGAGGCCTGGGGGGAAACACCATATATTTT. Translating it yields CASSLGGGLGGNTIYF.

The V call is TRBV6-6, the J call TRBJ1-1; TRBD1 agrees at 7 bases. CDR3 size: 16 residues. The J segment lost 0 bases and the V segment lost 6 bases, leaving 10 bases of the junction unmatched. Germline V gene data show CDR1 as MNHNY and CDR2 as SVGAGI (reference sequence). The DNA of the CDR3 is TGTGCCAGCAGAAATAGACAGGGTTCCATGAACACTGAAGCTTTCTTT. Protein sequence: CASRNRQGSMNTEAFF.

V and J are TRBV5-6 and TRBJ1-6; D is possibly TRBD1 (5 bases). The CDR3 has 15 residues. The V and J ends lost 5 bases and 3 bases respectively, with 12 bases between them. Per the germline V gene, CDR1 is SGHDT and CDR2 is YYEEEE. The CDR3 spells CASRTGTVYNSPLHF. The CDR3 DNA is TGTGCCAGCAGAACCGGGACGGTCTATAATTCACCCCTCCACTTT.

V usage is TRBV11-2 and J usage is TRBJ2-1; no definite D call. The germline gives CDR1 SGHAT, CDR2 FQNNGV. This CDR3 region has 14 residues. The V end was cut by 3 bases, the J end by 5 bases, with 11 bases between. CDR3 coding DNA: TGTGCCAGCAGCTTTGTTTCAGAGAACAATGAGCAGTTCTTC. Its translation: CASSFVSENNEQFF.

This clone is labeled as large. The chain has TRBV11-2 and TRBJ2-7; 9 bases map to TRBD2. Germline V gene lookup returns CDR1 SGHAT and CDR2 FQNNGV. Unmatched junction bases numbered 6, after V lost 2 bases and J lost 7 bases. This CDR3 contains 14 residues. The CDR3 sequence: CASSLSGLAIEQYV. Written as DNA, the CDR3 is TGTGCCAGCAGCTTATCCGGACTAGCGATTGAGCAGTACGTC.

This chain links TRBV2 with TRBJ2-6, with D perhaps TRBD1 or TRBD2 (5 bases each). From germline, CDR1 is SNHLY and CDR2 FYNNEI. V was shortened by 7 bases and J by 0 bases, with 13 bases between the two germline ends. CDR3 length: 16 residues. The CDR3 sequence is CASNPGPSSGANVLTF. CDR3 DNA: TGTGCCAGCAATCCGGGGCCCTCCTCTGGGGCCAACGTCCTGACTTTC.

The chain couples TRBV19 to TRBJ2-1; D is tentatively TRBD1 or TRBD2 (6 bases each). Germline CDR1 LNHDA, CDR2 SQIVND (reference sequence). V gave up 6 bases and J gave up 9 bases, with 15 bases separating them. The CDR3 sequence is 13 residues long. CDR3 bases: TGTGCCAGTAGGAACAGGGCAGCGGGTGAGCAGTTCTTC. It codes for CASRNRAAGEQFF.

CDR3 sequence reads: CASSRTGMPYEQYV. The CDR3 DNA follows: TGTGCCAGCAGCAGAACAGGGATGCCCTACGAGCAGTACGTC. The chain combines TRBV7-8 with TRBJ2-7, with D tentatively TRBD1 (6 bases). The CDR3 contains 14 residues. Germline CDR1 reads SGHVS; CDR2 reads FQNEAQ. V was cut by 5 bases and J by 2 bases, with 13 bases left in between.

The gene calls are TRBV7-2 and TRBJ2-7; D call uncertain. The V and J ends lost 5 bases and 3 bases respectively, with 8 bases between them. CDR1 and CDR2 (germline): SGHTA, FQGNSA. The CDR3 covers 12 residues. For the CDR3, the DNA is TGTGCCAGCAGCCAAACCCGCTACGAGCAGTACTTC. Translation gives CASSQTRYEQYF.